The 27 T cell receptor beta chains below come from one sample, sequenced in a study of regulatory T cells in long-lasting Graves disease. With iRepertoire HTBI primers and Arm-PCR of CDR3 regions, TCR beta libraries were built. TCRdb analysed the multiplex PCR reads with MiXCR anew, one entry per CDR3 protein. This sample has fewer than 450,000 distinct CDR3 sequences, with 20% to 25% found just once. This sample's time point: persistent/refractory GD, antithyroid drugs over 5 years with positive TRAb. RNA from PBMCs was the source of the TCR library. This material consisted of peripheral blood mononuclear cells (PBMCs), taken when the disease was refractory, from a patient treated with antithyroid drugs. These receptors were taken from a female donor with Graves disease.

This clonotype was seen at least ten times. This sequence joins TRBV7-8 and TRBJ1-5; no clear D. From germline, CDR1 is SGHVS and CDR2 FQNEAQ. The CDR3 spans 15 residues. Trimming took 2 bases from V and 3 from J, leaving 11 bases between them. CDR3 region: CASSLMEGYNQPQHF. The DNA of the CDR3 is TGTGCCAGCAGCTTAATGGAGGGCTACAATCAGCCCCAGCATTTT.

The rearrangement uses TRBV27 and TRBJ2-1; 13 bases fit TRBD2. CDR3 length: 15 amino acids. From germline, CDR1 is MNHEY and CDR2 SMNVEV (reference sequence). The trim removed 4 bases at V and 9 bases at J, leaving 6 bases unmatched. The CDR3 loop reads CASSSTSGRLLEQFF. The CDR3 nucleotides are TGTGCCAGCAGTTCGACTAGCGGGAGGTTGCTTGAGCAGTTCTTC.

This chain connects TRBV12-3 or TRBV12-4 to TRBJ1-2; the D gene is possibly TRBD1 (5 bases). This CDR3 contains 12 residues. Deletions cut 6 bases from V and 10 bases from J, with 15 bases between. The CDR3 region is CASSPGGGSYTF. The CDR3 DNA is TGTGCCAGCAGCCCGGGGGGGGGGTCCTACACCTTC.

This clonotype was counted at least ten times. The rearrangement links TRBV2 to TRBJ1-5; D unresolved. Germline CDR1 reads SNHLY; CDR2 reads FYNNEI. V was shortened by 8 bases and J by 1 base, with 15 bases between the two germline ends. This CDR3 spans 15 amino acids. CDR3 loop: CASRAEALSNQPQHF. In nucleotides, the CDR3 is TGTGCCAGCCGGGCAGAGGCTTTAAGCAATCAGCCCCAGCATTTT.

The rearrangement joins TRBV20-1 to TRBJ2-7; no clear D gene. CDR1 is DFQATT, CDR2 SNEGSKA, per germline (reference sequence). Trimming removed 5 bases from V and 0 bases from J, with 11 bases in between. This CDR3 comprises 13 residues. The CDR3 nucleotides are TGCAGTGCTTTATCAACGTACTCCTACGAGCAGTACTTC. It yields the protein CSALSTYSYEQYF.

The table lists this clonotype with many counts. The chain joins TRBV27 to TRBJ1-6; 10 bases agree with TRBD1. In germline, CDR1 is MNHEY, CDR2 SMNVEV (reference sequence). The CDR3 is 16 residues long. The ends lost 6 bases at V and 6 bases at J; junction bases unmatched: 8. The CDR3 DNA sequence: TGTGCCAGCAGATTCCTTGGGACAGGGGTTAATTCACCCCTCCACTTT. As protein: CASRFLGTGVNSPLHF.

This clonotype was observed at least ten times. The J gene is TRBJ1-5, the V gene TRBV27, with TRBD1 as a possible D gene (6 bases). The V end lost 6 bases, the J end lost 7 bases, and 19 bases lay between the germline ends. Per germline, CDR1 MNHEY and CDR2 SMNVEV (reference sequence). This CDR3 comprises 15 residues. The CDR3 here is CASSPGDNPPQPQHF. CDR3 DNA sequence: TGTGCCAGCAGCCCTGGGGACAACCCGCCCCAGCCCCAGCATTTT.

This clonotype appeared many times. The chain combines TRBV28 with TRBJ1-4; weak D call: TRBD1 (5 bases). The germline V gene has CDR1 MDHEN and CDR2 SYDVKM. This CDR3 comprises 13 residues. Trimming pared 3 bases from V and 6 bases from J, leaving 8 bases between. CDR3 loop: CASSLQGDEKLFF. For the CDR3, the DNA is TGTGCCAGCAGTTTGCAGGGCGATGAAAAACTGTTTTTT.

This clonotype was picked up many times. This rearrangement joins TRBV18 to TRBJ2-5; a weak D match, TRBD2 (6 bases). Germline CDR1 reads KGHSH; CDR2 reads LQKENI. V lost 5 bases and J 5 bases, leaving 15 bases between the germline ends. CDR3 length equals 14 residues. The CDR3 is CASSNNGGGETQYF. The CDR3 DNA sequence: TGTGCCAGCTCAAATAACGGAGGAGGGGAGACCCAGTACTTC.

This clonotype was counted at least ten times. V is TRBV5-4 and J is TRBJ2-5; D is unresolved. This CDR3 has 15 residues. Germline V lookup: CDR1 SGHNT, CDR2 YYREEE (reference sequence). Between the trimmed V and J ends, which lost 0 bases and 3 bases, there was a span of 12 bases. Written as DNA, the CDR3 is TGTGCCAGCAGCTTGGCCCGCGGACCGAAAGAGACCCAGTACTTC. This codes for CASSLARGPKETQYF.

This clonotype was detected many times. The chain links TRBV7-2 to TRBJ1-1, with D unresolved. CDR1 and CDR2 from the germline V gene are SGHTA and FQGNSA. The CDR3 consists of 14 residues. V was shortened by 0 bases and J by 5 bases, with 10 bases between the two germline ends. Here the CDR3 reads CASSLAFGDTEAFF. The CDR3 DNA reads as TGTGCCAGCAGCTTAGCTTTTGGGGATACTGAAGCTTTCTTT.

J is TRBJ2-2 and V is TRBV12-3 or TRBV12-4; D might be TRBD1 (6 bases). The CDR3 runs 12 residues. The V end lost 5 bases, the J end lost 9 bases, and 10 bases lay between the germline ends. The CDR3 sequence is CASSAGTRELFF. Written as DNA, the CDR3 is TGTGCCAGCAGTGCCGGGACACGGGAGCTGTTTTTT.

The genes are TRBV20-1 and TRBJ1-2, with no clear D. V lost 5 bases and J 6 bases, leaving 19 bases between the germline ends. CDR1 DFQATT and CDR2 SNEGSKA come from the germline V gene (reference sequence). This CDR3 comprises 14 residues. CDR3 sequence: CSAGVREGINGYTF. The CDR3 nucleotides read TGCAGTGCTGGAGTGCGTGAGGGTATAAATGGCTACACCTTC.

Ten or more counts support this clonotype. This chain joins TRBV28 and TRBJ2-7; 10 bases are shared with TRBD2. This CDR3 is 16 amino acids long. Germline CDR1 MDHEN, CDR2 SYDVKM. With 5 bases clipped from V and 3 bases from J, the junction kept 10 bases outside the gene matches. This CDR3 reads CASSGTASGSFYEQYF. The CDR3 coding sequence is TGTGCCAGCAGTGGAACCGCTAGCGGGAGCTTCTACGAGCAGTACTTC. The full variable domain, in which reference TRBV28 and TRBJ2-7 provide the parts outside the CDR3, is DVKVTQSSRYLVKRTGEKVFLECVQDMDHENMFWYRQDPGLGLRLIYFSYDVKMKEKGDIPEGYSVSREKKERFSLILESASTNQTSMYLCASSGTASGSFYEQYFGPGTRLTVT.

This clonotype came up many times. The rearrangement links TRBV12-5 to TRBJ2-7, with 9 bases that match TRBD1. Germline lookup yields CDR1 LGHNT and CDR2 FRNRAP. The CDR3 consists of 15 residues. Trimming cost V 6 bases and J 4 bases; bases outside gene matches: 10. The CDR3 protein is CASGTAGTGSYEQYF. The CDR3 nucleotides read TGTGCTAGTGGAACCGCCGGGACAGGGAGTTACGAGCAGTACTTC. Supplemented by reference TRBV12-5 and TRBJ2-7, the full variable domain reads DARVTQTPRHKVTEMGQEVTMRCQPILGHNTVFWYRQTMMQGLELLAYFRNRAPLDDSGMPKDRFSAEMPDATLATLKIQPSEPRDSAVYFCASGTAGTGSYEQYFGPGTRLTVT.

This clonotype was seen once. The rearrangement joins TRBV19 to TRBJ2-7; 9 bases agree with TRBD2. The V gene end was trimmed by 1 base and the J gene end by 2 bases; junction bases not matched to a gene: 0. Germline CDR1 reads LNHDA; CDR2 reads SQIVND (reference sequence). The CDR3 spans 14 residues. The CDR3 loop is CASSIVAGAYEQYF. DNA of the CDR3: TGTGCCAGTAGTATAGTAGCGGGAGCCTACGAGCAGTACTTC.

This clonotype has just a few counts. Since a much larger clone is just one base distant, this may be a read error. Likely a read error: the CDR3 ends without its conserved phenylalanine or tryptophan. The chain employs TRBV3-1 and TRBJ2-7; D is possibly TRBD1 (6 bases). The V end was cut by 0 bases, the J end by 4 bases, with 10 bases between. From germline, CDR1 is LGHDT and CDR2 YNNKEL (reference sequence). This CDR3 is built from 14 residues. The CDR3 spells CASSQEGQYYEQYL. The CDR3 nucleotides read TGTGCCAGCAGCCAAGAAGGACAGTATTACGAGCAGTACCTC.

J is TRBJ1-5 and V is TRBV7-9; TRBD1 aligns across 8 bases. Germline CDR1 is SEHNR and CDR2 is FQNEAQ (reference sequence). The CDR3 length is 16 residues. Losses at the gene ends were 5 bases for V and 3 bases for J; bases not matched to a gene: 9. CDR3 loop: CASSMGTGGNNQPQHF. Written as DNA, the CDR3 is TGTGCCAGCAGCATGGGTACAGGGGGTAACAATCAGCCCCAGCATTTT.

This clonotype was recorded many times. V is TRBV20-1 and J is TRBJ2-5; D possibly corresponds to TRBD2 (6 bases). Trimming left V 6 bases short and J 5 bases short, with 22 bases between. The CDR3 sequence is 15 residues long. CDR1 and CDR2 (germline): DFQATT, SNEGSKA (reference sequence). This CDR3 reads CSARGGILNGETQYF. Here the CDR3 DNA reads TGCAGTGCCCGAGGCGGGATCTTAAATGGGGAGACCCAGTACTTC.

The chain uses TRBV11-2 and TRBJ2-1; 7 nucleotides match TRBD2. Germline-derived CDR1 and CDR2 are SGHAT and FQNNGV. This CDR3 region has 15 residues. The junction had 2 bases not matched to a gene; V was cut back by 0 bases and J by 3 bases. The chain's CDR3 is CASSLEGTNYNEQFF. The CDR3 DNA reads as TGTGCCAGCAGCTTAGAGGGGACTAACTACAATGAGCAGTTCTTC.

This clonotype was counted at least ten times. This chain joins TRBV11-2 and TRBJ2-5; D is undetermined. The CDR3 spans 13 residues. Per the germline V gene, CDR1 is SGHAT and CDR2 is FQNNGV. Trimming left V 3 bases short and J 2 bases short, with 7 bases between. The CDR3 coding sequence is TGTGCCAGCAGCTTGTGGGAACAAGAGACCCAGTACTTC. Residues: CASSLWEQETQYF.

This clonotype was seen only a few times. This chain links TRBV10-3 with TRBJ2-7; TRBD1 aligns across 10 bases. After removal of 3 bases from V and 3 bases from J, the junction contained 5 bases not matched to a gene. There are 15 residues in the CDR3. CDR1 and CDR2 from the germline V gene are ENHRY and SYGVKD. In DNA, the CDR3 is TGTGCCATCAGTGAAAGGGACAGGGGAGTCTACGAGCAGTACTTC. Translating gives CAISERDRGVYEQYF.

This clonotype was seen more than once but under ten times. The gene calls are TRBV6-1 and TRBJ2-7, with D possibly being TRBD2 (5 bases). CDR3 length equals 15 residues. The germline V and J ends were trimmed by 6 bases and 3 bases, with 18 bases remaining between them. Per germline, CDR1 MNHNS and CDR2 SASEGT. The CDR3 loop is CASSLRGQSIYEQYF. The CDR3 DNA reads TGTGCCAGCAGCCTCCGCGGGCAGTCCATCTACGAGCAGTACTTC.

The CDR3 nucleotides read TGCAGTGCTGGGGCTACTAGCGGGGAAGAGACCCAGTACTTC. Its protein is CSAGATSGEETQYF. The chain joins TRBV20-1 to TRBJ2-5, with 10 nucleotides matching TRBD2. From germline, CDR1 is DFQATT and CDR2 SNEGSKA (reference sequence). The junction had 6 bases not matched to a gene; V was cut back by 5 bases and J by 3 bases. The CDR3 runs 14 residues.

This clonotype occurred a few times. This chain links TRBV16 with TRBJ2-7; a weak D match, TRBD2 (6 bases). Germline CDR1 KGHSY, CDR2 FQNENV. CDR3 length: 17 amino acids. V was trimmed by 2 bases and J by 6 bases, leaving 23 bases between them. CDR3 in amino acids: CASSQLRRDGGRGEQYF. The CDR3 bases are TGTGCCAGCAGCCAACTACGTCGGGACGGGGGTCGGGGCGAGCAGTACTTC.

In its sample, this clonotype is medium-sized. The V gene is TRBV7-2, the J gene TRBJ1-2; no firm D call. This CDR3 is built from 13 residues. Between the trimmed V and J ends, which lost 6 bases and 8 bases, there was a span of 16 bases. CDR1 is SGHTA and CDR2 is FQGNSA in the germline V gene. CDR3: CASRNTERRGYTF. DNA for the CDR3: TGTGCCAGCAGGAATACAGAGAGAAGGGGCTACACCTTC. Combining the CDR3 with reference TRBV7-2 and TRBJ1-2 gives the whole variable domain GAGVSQSPSNKVTEKGKDVELRCDPISGHTALYWYRQSLGQGLEFLIYFQGNSAPDKSGLPSDRFSAERTGGSVSTLTIQRTQQEDSAVYLCASRNTERRGYTFGSGTRLTVV.

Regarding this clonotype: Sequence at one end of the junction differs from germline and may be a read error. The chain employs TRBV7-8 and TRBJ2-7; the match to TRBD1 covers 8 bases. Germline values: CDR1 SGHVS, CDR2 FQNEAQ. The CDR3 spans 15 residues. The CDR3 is CASSQGQAPIYEQYF. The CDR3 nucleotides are TGCGCCAGCAGCCAGGGACAGGCGCCAATCTACGAGCAGTACTTC.